This TCR beta chain was sequenced in a study of T cell repertoires in cytomegalovirus infection. To note about this clonotype: As yet, its antigen is unknown.

From the reads, TCRdb called clonotypes with MiXCR, one entry per CDR3 protein. This sample has roughly 500,000 distinct CDR3 sequences; 30% to 35% occur once, and the top ten carry 17%. The CDR3 sequence is 14 residues long. Trimming took 3 bases from V and 2 from J, leaving 10 bases between them. Germline values: CDR1 ENHRY, CDR2 SYGVKD. Regarding the study as a whole: CMV-specific TCR beta clonotypes restricted by HLA-C dominated the ex vivo response.

The clonotype was recovered from a human donor in good health (CMV status not recorded). Some clones in this sample may be carry-over from other donors' samples. The chain combines TRBV10-3 with TRBJ1-2; tentatively, D is TRBD1 (6 bases). The sample was cultured PBMCs, taken from culture after CMV antigen stimulation. CDR3 in amino acids: CAISDSGQNYGYTF. DNA of the CDR3: TGTGCCATCAGTGACTCAGGACAGAACTATGGCTACACCTTC.